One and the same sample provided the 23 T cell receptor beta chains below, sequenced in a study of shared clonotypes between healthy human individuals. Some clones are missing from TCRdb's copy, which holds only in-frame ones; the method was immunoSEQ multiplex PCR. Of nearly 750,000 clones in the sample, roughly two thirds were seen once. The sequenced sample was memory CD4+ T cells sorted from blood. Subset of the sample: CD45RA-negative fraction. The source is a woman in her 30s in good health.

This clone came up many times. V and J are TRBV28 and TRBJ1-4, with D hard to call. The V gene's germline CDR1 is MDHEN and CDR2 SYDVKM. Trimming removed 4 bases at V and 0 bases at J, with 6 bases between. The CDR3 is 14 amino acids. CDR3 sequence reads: CASSSVATNEKLFF. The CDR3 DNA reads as TGTGCCAGCAGTTCCGTCGCAACTAATGAAAAACTGTTTTTT.

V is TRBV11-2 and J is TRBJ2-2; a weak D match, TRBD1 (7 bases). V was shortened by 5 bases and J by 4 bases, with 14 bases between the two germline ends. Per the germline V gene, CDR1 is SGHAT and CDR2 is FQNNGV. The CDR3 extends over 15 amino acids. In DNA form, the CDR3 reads TGTGCCAGCAGCCTCAGGGGGGCTGGCACCGGGGAGCTGTTTTTT. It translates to CASSLRGAGTGELFF.

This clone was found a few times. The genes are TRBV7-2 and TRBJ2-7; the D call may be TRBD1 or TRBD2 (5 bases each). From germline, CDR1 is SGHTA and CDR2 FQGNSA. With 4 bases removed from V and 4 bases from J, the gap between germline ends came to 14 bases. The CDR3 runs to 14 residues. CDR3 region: CASSSQGGRYEQYF. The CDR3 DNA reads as TGTGCCAGCAGCTCCCAGGGTGGGAGATACGAGCAGTACTTC. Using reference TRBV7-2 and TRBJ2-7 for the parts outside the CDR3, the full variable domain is GAGVSQSPSNKVTEKGKDVELRCDPISGHTALYWYRQSLGQGLEFLIYFQGNSAPDKSGLPSDRFSAERTGGSVSTLTIQRTQQEDSAVYLCASSSQGGRYEQYFGPGTRLTVT.

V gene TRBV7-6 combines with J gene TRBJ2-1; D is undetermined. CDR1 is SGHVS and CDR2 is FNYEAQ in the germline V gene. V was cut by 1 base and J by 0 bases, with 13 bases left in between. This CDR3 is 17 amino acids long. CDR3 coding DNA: TGTGCCAGCAGCTTAGTGAATACCCGAAGCTCCTACAATGAGCAGTTCTTC. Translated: CASSLVNTRSSYNEQFF.

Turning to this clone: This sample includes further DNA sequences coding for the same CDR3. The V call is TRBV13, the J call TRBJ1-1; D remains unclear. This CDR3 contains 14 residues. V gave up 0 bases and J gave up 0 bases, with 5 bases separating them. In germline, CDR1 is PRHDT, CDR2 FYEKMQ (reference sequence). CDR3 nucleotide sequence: TGTGCCAGCAGCTTAGGTGCCCTGAACACTGAAGCTTTCTTT. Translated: CASSLGALNTEAFF.

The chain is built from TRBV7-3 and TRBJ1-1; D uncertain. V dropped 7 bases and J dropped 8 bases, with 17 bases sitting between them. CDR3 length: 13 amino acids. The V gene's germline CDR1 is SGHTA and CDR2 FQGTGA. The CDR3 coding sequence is TGTGCCAGCACCTCTTACATCCGGACCGAAGCTTTCTTT. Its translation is CASTSYIRTEAFF.

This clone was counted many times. The CDR3: CASSQDPTASLPQHF. CDR3 in DNA: TGCGCCAGCAGCCAAGATCCGACTGCCTCCCTTCCCCAGCATTTT. The chain has TRBV4-1 and TRBJ1-5; no clear D. The CDR3 extends over 15 amino acids. Germline assignment: CDR1 MGHRA and CDR2 YSYEKL. Trimming removed 0 bases from V and 10 bases from J, with 16 bases in between.

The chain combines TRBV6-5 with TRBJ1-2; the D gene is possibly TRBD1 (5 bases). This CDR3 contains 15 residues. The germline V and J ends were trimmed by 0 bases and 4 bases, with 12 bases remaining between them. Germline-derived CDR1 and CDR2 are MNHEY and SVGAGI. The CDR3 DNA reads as TGTGCCAGCAGTTACTCGACTCAGGGAGTCTATGGCTACACCTTC. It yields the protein CASSYSTQGVYGYTF.

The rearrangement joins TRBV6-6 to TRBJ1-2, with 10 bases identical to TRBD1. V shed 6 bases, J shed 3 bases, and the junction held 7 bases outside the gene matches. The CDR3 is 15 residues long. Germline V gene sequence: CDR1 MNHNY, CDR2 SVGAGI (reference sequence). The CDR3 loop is CASSRGTGAYYGYTF. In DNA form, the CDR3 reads TGTGCCAGCAGCCGCGGGACAGGGGCGTACTATGGCTACACCTTC.

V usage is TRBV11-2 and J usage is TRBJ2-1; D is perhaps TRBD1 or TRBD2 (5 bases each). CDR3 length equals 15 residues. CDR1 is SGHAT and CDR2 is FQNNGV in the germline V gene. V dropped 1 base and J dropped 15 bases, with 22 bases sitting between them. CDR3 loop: CASSLAGTPDVGAFF. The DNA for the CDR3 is TGTGCCAGCAGCTTAGCGGGGACCCCCGACGTTGGAGCGTTCTTC.

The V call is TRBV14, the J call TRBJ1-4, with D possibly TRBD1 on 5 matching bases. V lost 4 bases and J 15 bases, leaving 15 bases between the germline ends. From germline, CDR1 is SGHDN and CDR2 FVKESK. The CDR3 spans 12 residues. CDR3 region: CASSPGFGAVFF. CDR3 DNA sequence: TGTGCCAGCAGCCCAGGATTCGGGGCGGTGTTTTTT.

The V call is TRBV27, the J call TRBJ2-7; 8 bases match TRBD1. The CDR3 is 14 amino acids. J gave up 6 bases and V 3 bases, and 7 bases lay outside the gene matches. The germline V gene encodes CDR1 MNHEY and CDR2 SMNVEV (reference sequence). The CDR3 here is CASSFLGQAFEQYF. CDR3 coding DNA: TGTGCCAGCAGTTTTCTGGGACAGGCGTTCGAGCAGTACTTC.

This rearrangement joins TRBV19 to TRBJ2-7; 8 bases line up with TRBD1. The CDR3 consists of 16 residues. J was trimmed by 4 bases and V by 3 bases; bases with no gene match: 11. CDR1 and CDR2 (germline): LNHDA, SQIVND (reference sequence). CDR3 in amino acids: CASSIIFGQGPYEQYF. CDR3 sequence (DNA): TGTGCCAGTAGTATTATATTCGGACAGGGCCCTTACGAGCAGTACTTC.

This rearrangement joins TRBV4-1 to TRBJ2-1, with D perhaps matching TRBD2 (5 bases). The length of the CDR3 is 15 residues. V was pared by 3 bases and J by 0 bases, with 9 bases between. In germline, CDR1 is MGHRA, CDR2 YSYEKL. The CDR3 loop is CASSQAGSSYNEQFF. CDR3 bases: TGCGCCAGCAGCCAGGCGGGTAGCTCCTACAATGAGCAGTTCTTC.

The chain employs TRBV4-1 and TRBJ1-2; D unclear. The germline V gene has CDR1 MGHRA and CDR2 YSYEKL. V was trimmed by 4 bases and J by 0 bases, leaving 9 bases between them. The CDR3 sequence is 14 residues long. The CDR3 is CASSRAESNYGYTF. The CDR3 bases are TGCGCCAGCAGCCGGGCCGAATCTAACTATGGCTACACCTTC.

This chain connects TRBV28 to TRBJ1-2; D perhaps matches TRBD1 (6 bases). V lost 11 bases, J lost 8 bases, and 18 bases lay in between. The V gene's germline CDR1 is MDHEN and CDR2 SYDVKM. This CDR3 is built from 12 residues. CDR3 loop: CAEQGGLEGYTF. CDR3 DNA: TGTGCCGAGCAAGGGGGGCTTGAGGGCTACACCTTC.

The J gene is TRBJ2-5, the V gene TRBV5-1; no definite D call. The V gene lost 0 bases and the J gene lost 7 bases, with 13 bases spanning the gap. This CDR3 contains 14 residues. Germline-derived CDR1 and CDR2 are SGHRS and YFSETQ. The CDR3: CASSLEQTIRTQYF. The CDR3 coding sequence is TGCGCCAGCAGCTTGGAACAGACCATTCGGACCCAGTACTTC.

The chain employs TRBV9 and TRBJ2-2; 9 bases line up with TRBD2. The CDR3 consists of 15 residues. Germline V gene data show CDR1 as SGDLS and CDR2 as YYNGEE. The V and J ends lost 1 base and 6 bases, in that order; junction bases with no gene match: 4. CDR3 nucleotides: TGTGCCAGCAGCGTAATTAGCGGGAGTCCCGGGGAGCTGTTTTTT. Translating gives CASSVISGSPGELFF.

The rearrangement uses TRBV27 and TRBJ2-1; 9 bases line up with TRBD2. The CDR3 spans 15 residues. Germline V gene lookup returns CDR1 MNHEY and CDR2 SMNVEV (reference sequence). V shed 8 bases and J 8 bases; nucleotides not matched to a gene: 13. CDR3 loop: CASSPSSGSTDEQFF. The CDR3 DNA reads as TGTGCCAGCTCCCCTAGTAGCGGGAGTACAGATGAGCAGTTCTTC.

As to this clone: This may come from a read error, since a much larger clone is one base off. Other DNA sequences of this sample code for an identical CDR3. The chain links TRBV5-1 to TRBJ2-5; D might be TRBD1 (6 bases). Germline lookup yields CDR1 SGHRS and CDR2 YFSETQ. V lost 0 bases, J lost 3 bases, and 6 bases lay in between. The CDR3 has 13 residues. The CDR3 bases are TGCGCCAGCAGCTTGGACAGGGAAGAGACCCAGTACTTC. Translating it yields CASSLDREETQYF. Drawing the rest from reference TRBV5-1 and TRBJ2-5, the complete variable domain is KAGVTQTPRYLIKTRGQQVTLSCSPISGHRSVSWYQQTPGQGLQFLFEYFSETQRNKGNFPGRFSGRQFSNSRSEMNVSTLELGDSALYLCASSLDREETQYFGPGTRLLVL.

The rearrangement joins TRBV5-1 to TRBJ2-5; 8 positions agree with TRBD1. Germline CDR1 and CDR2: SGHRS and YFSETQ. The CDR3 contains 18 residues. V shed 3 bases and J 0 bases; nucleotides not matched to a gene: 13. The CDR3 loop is CASSSGLRTGQNQETQYF. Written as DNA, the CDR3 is TGCGCCAGCAGCTCGGGTTTGAGGACAGGGCAAAACCAAGAGACCCAGTACTTC.

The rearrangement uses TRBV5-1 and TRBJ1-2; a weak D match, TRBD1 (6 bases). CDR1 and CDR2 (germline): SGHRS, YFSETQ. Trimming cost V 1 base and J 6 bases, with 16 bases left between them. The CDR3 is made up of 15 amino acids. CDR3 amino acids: CASSLRDNLIDGYTF. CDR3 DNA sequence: TGCGCCAGCAGCTTGAGGGACAACTTAATCGATGGCTACACCTTC.

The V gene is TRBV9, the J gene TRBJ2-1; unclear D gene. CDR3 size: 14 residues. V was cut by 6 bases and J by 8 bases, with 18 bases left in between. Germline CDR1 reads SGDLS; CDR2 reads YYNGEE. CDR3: CASTTGFSYHEQFF. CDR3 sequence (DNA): TGTGCCAGCACTACCGGGTTCTCTTATCATGAGCAGTTCTTC.